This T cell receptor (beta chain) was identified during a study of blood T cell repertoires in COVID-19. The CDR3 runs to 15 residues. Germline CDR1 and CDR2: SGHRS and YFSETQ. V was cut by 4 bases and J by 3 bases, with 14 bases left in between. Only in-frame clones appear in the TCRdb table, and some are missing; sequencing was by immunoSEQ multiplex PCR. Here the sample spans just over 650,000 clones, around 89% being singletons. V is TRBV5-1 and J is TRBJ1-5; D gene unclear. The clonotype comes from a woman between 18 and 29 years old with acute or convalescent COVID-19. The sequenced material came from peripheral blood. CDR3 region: CASSPEGRYNQPQHF. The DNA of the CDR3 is TGCGCCAGCAGCCCCGAGGGTCGCTACAATCAGCCCCAGCATTTT.